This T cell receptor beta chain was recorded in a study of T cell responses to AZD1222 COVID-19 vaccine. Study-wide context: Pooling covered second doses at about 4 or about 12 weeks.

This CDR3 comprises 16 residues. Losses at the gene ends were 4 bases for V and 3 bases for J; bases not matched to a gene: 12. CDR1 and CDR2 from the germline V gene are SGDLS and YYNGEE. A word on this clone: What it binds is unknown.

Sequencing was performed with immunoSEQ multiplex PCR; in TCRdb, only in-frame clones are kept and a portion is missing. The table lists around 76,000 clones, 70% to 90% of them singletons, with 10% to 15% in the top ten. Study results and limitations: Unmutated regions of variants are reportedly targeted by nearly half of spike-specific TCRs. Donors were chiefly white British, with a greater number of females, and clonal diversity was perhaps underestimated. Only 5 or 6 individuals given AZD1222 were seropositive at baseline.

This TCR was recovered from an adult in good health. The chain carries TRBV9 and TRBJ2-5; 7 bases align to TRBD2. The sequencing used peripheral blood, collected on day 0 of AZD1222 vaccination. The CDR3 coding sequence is TGTGCCAGCAGCCCGTCGTCTGGGGCGGGGGAAGAGACCCAGTACTTC. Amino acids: CASSPSSGAGEETQYF.